This TCR beta chain is from a study of shared clonotypes between healthy human individuals (dated by TCRdb to about 2020). Broadly, across the study: The cohort included a few men and a couple of women between 18 and 49 years of age. Between about 0.9 and 9 billion PBMCs per donor were obtained by leukapheresis. The study deeply sequenced blood TCR repertoires of about 5 healthy adults to estimate repertoire size and the extent of clonotype sharing between individuals. For each donor, three plates each were used for CD4 naive and CD4 memory, two plates were used for CD8 naive, and one plate was used for CD8 memory. To increase sequencing depth and limit assay-specific biases, different laboratories used diverse techniques to prepare libraries and sequence TCR repertoires.

V is shortened by 4 bases, J by 4 bases, and the region joining them spans 4 bases. Via the germline V gene, CDR1 is SQVTM and CDR2 ANQGSEA. The CDR3, from cysteine to phenylalanine, totals 10 residues. The entry retains the CDR3 DNA only, 30 bases that are in frame from base 1. TCR CDR3 regions were amplified from genomic DNA by multiplex PCR using the deep immunoSEQ assay. Extracted genomic DNA from each cell subset was spread evenly across all wells of several immunoSEQ 96-well plates, with each plate serving as a replicate. For sorted subsets, each replicate PCR was loaded with 200 ng genomic DNA, equivalent to 32,000 or so T cell genomes. The purified libraries were quantified using a Qubit 3.0 fluorometer, sized with a Bioanalyzer 2100, and then quantified again using the KAPA Library Quantification kit. Each immunoSEQ 96-well plate was sequenced on its own single-read 150-cycle Illumina NextSeq 550 flow cell. The source study handled its data this way. Because only junctional sequences without quality scores were contained in the immunoSEQ output, filtering matching that applied to full-length reads could not be performed. To assign V/J genes and CDR3, sequences were annotated using PyIR, a Python wrapper for IgBLAST v1.9, with IMGT germline references. Any read was removed if the V/J assignment was weak (E-value above 1e-6), the CDR3 was missing, or the read contained stop codons, out-of-frame junctions, or ambiguous translated residues. V3J clonotypes were defined as sequences sharing an identical inferred V gene, J gene, and CDR3 amino acid sequence. Percentage overlap between repertoires was computed as shared unique clonotypes divided by the size of the smaller repertoire. Three approaches were used to assess repertoire richness: RTK rarefaction, the Chao1 estimator, and Recon v2.1 estimates of unobserved clonotypes. OLGA was used to compute generation probabilities for all TCRbeta clonotypes that the gDNA method yielded from a few donors. TCRdb retrieved this table from immuneACCESS and kept in-frame rearrangements only. Not all clones are present; in checked studies, unresolved V genes account for under half, and no reason is known for the remainder. The DNA was the basis for D and trimming; V, J and clone size are from that table. The sample records 2.5 million or so clones, more than 80% of which are singletons. The top ten hold under 0.15% of the sample.

Healthy HIV-negative adults with no recently reported acute infections or vaccinations were included as donors. All donors were Caucasian adults living in Nashville, Tennessee, USA. CD4+ T cells were enriched through magnetic negative selection, after which naive cells were positively selected on CD45RA and the remaining negative fraction served as the memory subset. Blood was collected by leukapheresis, and PBMCs were isolated by Ficoll-Histopaque density gradient centrifugation and then cryopreserved in liquid nitrogen vapor phase. Analytical flow cytometry was used to check the purity and quantity of each magnetically sorted T cell population. Genomic DNA was isolated from each sorted fraction and quantified by UV absorbance on a Nanodrop 2000c. With respect to this clone: Its cognate antigen has yet to be identified. Base qualities were left out, and no much larger clone turns up one base away. The same CDR3 is also encoded by other DNA sequences in this sample.

What the research found in general, with its limitations: Pairwise subsampling indicated that sequencing depth was expected to affect the degree of clonotype sharing among donors. Sampling was restricted to blood, and TCR repertoires in tissues likely differ from the TCR repertoires found in blood. Compared with non-shared clonotypes, clonotypes shared by all four sorted-subset donors had higher generation probabilities. Across several donors, approximately 5% of naive CD4, roughly 3.8% of naive CD8, under 2.5% of memory CD4, and approximately 0.4% of memory CD8 clonotypes were shared. Rarefaction of sorted-subset datasets indicated incomplete sequencing despite the large sequencing depth. The small number of donors limited the genetic and exposure-history diversity represented. Larger estimated clonotype richness was generally found for naive subsets than for memory subsets.

The chain is assembled from TRBV29-1 and TRBJ1-1; no D segment can be confidently identified. Sequenced sample: naive CD4+ T cells sorted from blood. The sample's cell subset or site label, in plain terms: CD45RA+ positively selected. This TCR derives from a man aged 18 to 29 in good health. The nucleotide sequence is TGCAGCGTTGCGCGCACTGAAGCTTTCTTT. It encodes CSVARTEAFF.